This TCR beta chain is drawn from a study of blood T cell repertoires in COVID-19. Across the study: Specimens from acute and convalescent COVID-19 originated in the United States, Italy and Spain. Sample material is recorded as cDNA or gDNA derived from T cells, B-cell-depleted T cells, or PBMCs.

Per the original data handling: Estimation of nucleated cell counts was performed using reference gene primer amplification. The assay was immunoSEQ multiplex PCR, and TCRdb's table has in-frame clones only and misses some. The V and J calls and clone size come from that table; D and trimming were worked out from the DNA. This table holds 85,000 to 110,000 clones, nearly 85% found once. Germline CDR1 MGHRA, CDR2 YSYEKL. Trimming removed 1 base from V and 1 base from J, with 10 bases in between. This CDR3 is built from 15 residues. The clonotype originates from a human donor in a cohort sampled during active or convalescent COVID-19. Source material: peripheral blood. This chain uses TRBV4-1 with TRBJ1-1, with D possibly being TRBD1 (5 bases). The CDR3 bases are TGCGCCAGCAGCCAAGCGCAGGGATGGAACACTGAAGCTTTCTTT. Residues: CASSQAQGWNTEAFF.